This TCR beta chain was sequenced in a study of control samples from healthy donors and cancer patients. Trimming cost V 2 bases and J 6 bases; bases outside gene matches: 6. This CDR3 has 16 amino acids. Per germline, CDR1 LNHDA and CDR2 SQIVND (reference sequence). Profiled with immunoSEQ multiplex PCR; TCRdb holds only in-frame clones, not every one. The table shows some 130,000 clones, with 90% occurring only once. Sample: blood. V is TRBV19 and J is TRBJ1-5; 11 bases align to TRBD1. The sequence derives from a man aged 40-49 years in good health. CDR3 sequence reads: CASSIRTGGKGQPQHF. The CDR3 nucleotides read TGTGCCAGTAGTATACGGACAGGGGGCAAGGGTCAGCCCCAGCATTTT.